This T cell receptor beta chain is drawn from a study of cytomegalovirus exposure and HLA in healthy donors. Study-wide points: Within the data, a cluster of highly shared sequence variants was likely a sequencing artifact. Other equally common chains were less clonally expanded than HLA-associated TCR beta chains, a later analysis showed. The study had only CMV serostatus as immune exposure information.

Both 60 Vbeta primers and 13 Jbeta primers went into the PCR. Data came from immunoSEQ multiplex PCR; TCRdb stores just in-frame clones and leaves some out. The data show some 180,000 clones, 76% seen once. Germline-derived CDR1 and CDR2 are SGHRS and YFSETQ. CDR3 size: 15 residues. The trim removed 0 bases at V and 0 bases at J, leaving 3 bases unmatched. Concerning this clone: Antigen unknown.

V usage is TRBV5-1 and J usage is TRBJ2-7; TRBD1 matches at 7 bases. This TCR came from a young woman in good health and CMV-seropositive. The source material was PBMCs. DNA of the CDR3: TGCGCCAGCAGCTTGGATGACAGGGCCTCCTACGAGCAGTACTTC. Translating it yields CASSLDDRASYEQYF.